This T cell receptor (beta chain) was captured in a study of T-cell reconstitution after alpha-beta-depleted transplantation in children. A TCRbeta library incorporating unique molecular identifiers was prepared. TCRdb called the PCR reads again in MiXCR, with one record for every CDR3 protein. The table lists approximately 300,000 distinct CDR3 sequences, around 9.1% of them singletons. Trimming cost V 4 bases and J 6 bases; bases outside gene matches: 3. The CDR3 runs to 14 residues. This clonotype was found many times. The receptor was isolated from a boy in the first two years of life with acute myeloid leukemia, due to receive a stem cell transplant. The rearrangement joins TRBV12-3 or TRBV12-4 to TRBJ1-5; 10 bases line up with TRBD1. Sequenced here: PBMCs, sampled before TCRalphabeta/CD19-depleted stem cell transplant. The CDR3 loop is CASSYDRGPQPQHF. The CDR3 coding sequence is TGTGCCAGCAGTTACGACAGGGGGCCTCAGCCCCAGCATTTT.